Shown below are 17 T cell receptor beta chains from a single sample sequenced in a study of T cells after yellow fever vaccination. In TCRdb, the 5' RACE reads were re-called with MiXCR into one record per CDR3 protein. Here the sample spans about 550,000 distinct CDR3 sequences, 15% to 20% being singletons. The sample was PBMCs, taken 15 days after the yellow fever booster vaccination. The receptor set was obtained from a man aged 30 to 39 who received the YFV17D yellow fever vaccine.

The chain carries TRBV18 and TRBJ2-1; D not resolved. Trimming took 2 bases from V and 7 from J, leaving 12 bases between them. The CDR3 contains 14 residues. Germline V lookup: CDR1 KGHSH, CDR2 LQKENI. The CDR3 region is CASSPFESRNEQFF. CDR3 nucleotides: TGTGCCAGCTCACCATTCGAGAGTCGAAATGAGCAGTTCTTC.

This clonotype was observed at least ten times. CDR3: CSASQLAAKNIQYF. As DNA, the CDR3 is TGCAGTGCTTCCCAGTTGGCGGCCAAAAACATTCAGTACTTC. This chain links TRBV20-1 with TRBJ2-4; D remains unclear. The CDR3 length is 14 residues. CDR1 and CDR2 from the germline V gene are DFQATT and SNEGSKA (reference sequence). V was shortened by 5 bases and J by 1 base, with 12 bases between the two germline ends.

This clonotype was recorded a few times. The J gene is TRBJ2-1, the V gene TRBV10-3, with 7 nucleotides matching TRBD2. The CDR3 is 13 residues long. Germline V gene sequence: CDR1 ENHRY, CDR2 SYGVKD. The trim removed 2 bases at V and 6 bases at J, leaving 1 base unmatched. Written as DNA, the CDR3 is TGTGCCATCAGTGAGGGGACTACCAATGAGCAGTTCTTC. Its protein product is CAISEGTTNEQFF.

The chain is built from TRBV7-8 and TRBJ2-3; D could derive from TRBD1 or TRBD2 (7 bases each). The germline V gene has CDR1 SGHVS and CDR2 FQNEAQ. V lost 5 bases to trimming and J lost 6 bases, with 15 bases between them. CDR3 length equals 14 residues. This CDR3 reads CASSPRGREDTQYF. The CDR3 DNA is TGTGCCAGCAGCCCGAGGGGGCGGGAGGATACGCAGTATTTT.

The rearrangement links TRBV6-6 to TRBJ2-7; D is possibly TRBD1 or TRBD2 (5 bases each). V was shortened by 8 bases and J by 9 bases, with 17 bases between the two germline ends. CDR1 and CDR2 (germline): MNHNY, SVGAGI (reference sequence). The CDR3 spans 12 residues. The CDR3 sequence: CASERRGNGQYF. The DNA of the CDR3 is TGTGCCAGCGAGAGACGGGGCAACGGGCAGTACTTC.

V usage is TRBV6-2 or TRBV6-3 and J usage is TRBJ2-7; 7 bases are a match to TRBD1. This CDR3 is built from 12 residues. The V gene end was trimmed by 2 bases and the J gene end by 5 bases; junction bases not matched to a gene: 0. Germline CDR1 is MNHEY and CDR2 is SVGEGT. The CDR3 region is CASSYGTDEQYF. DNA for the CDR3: TGTGCCAGCAGTTACGGGACAGACGAGCAGTACTTC.

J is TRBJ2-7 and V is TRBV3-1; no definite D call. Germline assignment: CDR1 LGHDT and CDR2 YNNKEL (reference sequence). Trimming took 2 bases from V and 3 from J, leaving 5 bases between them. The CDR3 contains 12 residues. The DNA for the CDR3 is TGTGCCAGCAGCCAATCCGACTACGAGCAGTACTTC. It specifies CASSQSDYEQYF.

The CDR3 DNA reads as TGCAGCGTTCTGGACAGTATCTACAATGAGCAGTTCTTC. Translation: CSVLDSIYNEQFF. The chain employs TRBV29-1 and TRBJ2-1; possibly TRBD1 for D (6 bases). V was clipped by 5 bases and J by 3 bases, with 11 bases between them. This CDR3 contains 13 residues. Germline lookup yields CDR1 SQVTM and CDR2 ANQGSEA.

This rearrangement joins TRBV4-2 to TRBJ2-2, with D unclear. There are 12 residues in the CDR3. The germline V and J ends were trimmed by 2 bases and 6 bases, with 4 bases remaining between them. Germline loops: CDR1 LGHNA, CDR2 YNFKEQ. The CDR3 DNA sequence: TGTGCCAGCAGCCAAACCGCCGGGGAGCTGTTTTTT. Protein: CASSQTAGELFF.

CDR3 loop: CASSDVAGGVYEQYF. The DNA of the CDR3 is TGTGCCAGCAGCGACGTAGCGGGAGGGGTATACGAGCAGTACTTC. The chain couples TRBV25-1 to TRBJ2-7; TRBD2 matches at 11 bases. CDR1 and CDR2 (germline): MGHDK, SYGVNS. The length of the CDR3 is 15 residues. J gave up 4 bases and V 6 bases, and 8 bases lay outside the gene matches.

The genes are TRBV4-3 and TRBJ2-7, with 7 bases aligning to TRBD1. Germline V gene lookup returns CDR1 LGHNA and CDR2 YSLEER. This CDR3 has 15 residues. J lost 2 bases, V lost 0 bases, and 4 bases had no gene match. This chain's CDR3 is CASSQETGVPYEQYF. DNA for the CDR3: TGCGCCAGCAGCCAAGAAACAGGGGTCCCCTACGAGCAGTACTTC.

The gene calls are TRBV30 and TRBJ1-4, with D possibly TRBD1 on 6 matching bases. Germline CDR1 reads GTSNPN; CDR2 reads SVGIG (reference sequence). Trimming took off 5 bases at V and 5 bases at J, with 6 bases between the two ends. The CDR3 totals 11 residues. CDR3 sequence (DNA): TGTGCCTGGGACAGGAATGAAAAACTGTTTTTT. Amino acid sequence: CAWDRNEKLFF.

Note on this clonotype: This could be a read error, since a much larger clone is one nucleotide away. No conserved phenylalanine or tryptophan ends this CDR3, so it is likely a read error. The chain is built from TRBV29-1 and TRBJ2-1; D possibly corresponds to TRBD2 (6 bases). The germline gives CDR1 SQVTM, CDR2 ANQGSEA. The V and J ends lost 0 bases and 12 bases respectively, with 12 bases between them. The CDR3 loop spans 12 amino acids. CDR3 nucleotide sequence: TGCAGCGTTGAAGATTGGCGGGACGCGCAGTTCTCC. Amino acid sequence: CSVEDWRDAQFS.

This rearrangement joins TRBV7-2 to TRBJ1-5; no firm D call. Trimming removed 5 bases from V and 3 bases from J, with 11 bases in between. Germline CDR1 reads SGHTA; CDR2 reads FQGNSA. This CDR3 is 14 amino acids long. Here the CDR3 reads CASSPLGFNQPQHF. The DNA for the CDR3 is TGTGCCAGCAGCCCCCTTGGGTTCAATCAGCCCCAGCATTTT.

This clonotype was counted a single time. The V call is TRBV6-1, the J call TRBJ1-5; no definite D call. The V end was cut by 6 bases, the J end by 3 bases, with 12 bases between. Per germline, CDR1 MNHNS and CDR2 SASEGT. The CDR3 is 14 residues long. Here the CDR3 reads CASRLHSNNQPQHF. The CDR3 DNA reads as TGTGCCAGCAGGCTACATAGTAACAATCAGCCCCAGCATTTT.

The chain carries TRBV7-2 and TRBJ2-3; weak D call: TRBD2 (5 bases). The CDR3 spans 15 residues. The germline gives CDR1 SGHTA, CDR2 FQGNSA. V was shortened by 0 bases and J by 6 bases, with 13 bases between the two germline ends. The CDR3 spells CASSLAPGSADTQYF. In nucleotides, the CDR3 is TGTGCCAGCAGCTTAGCGCCGGGAAGTGCCGATACGCAGTATTTT.

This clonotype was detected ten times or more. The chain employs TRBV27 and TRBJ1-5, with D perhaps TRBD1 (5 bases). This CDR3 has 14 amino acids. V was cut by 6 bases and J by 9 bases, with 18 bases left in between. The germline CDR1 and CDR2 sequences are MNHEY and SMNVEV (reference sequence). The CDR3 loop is CASRTGTEGAPQHF. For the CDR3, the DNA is TGTGCCAGCAGAACCGGGACCGAAGGCGCGCCCCAGCATTTT.